The next 22 T cell receptor beta chains were all read from a single sample in a study of blood T cells in healthy people across ages. With a J-beta primer mix and a sample-barcoded 5' primer, a second PCR ran about 7 to 11 cycles. From the 5' RACE reads, TCRdb called clonotypes with MiXCR, one entry per CDR3 protein. Seen here are 730,000 or so distinct CDR3 sequences, roughly two fifths observed once, and the top ten hold 30%. The sequenced sample consisted of blood. The receptor set was obtained from a man older than 75 in good health.

The V call is TRBV4-2, the J call TRBJ2-2; the D is unclear. V was cut by 7 bases and J by 3 bases, with 15 bases left in between. The germline CDR1 and CDR2 sequences are LGHNA and YNFKEQ. The CDR3 is 15 amino acids. CDR3 region: CASTRGPSDTGELFF. CDR3 DNA sequence: TGTGCCAGCACCCGAGGTCCTTCCGACACCGGGGAGCTGTTTTTT.

The chain uses TRBV6-1 and TRBJ2-5, with D possibly TRBD1 on 6 matching bases. The CDR3 has 16 amino acids. Looked up from germline, CDR1 is MNHNS and CDR2 is SASEGT. Trimming pared 8 bases from V and 4 bases from J, leaving 23 bases between. In DNA form, the CDR3 reads TGTGCCAGCGGGGGCCATGGCAGGGAAGGACGAGAGACCCAGTACTTC. It is translated as CASGGHGREGRETQYF.

In this sample, this clonotype turned up a few times. CDR3 protein: CASRPLAYSTDTQYF. CDR3 DNA: TGTGCCAGCAGACCCCTAGCGTATAGCACAGATACGCAGTATTTT. This chain connects TRBV6-5 to TRBJ2-3, with D maybe TRBD2 (6 bases). V lost 6 bases and J lost 0, with 13 bases in between. The CDR3 contains 15 residues. The V gene's germline CDR1 is MNHEY and CDR2 SVGAGI.

In its sample, this clonotype was seen a few times. The CDR3, as DNA: TGCAGTGCTAGAGGCCGCTTTAACCCCACAGATACGCAGTATTTT. Its translation is CSARGRFNPTDTQYF. The chain is built from TRBV20-1 and TRBJ2-3, with D hard to call. The CDR3 runs 15 residues. Trimming took 1 base from V and 2 from J, leaving 13 bases between them. The germline V gene encodes CDR1 DFQATT and CDR2 SNEGSKA (reference sequence).

Turning to this clonotype: This may arise from a read error, as a much more abundant clone is one base away. The rearrangement uses TRBV29-1 and TRBJ2-1; 7 positions agree with TRBD1. The end of the DNA aligns better with TRBJ2-7, so the J call may be wrong. This CDR3 has 13 residues. CDR1 SQVTM and CDR2 ANQGSEA come from the germline V gene. The CDR3 DNA reads TGCAGCGCTGAGGAGACAGGGTACAATGAGCAGTACTTC. It encodes CSAEETGYNEQYF.

The chain employs TRBV10-3 and TRBJ2-3, with TRBD2 matching 7 bases. V lost 8 bases, J lost 2 bases, and 7 bases stayed unmatched. This CDR3 region has 14 residues. Per the germline V gene, CDR1 is ENHRY and CDR2 is SYGVKD. The DNA of the CDR3 is TGTGCCATCCCTCCTAGCGGACACACAGATACGCAGTATTTT. The encoded protein is CAIPPSGHTDTQYF.

The chain carries TRBV2 and TRBJ2-4; 14 bases match TRBD2. The end of the DNA aligns better with TRBJ2-5, so the J call may be wrong. CDR1 and CDR2 from the germline V gene are SNHLY and FYNNEI. This CDR3 has 16 amino acids. This CDR3 is CASSSGLAGDGETQYF. CDR3 DNA: TGTGCCAGCAGTTCGGGACTAGCGGGAGATGGAGAGACCCAGTACTTC.

This clonotype was counted at least ten times. The chain employs TRBV7-2 and TRBJ2-7; 7 positions agree with TRBD2. The CDR3 runs 16 residues. CDR1 is SGHTA and CDR2 is FQGNSA in the germline V gene. Trimming removed 4 bases from V and 0 bases from J; junction bases left unmatched: 9. As DNA, the CDR3 is TGTGCCAGCAGCTCCGGAGGCGGGGGTCGCTCCTACGAGCAGTACTTC. It yields the protein CASSSGGGGRSYEQYF.

The sample holds many counts of this clonotype. The CDR3, as DNA: TGCGCCAGCAGCCGGGGGGAGGGTGGGATCACAGATACGCAGTATTTT. Its translation is CASSRGEGGITDTQYF. This chain joins TRBV4-3 and TRBJ2-3, with 7 bases fitting TRBD2. V was pared by 4 bases and J by 2 bases, with 9 bases of the junction left unmatched. Germline V gene lookup returns CDR1 LGHNA and CDR2 YSLEER. CDR3 size: 16 residues.

This chain uses TRBV4-2 with TRBJ1-4, with D perhaps TRBD1 (5 bases). The CDR3 has 19 residues. With 1 base removed from V and 2 bases from J, the gap between germline ends came to 20 bases. Germline V gene sequence: CDR1 LGHNA, CDR2 YNFKEQ. CDR3 residues: CASSQGRSQGSVTNEKLFF. As DNA, the CDR3 is TGTGCCAGCAGCCAAGGACGGAGTCAGGGAAGTGTCACTAATGAAAAACTGTTTTTT.

The chain links TRBV12-3 or TRBV12-4 to TRBJ1-1; D is undetermined. V was clipped by 6 bases and J by 5 bases, with 13 bases between them. CDR3 length equals 13 residues. Here the CDR3 reads CASSFQRGTEAFF. CDR3 sequence (DNA): TGTGCCAGCAGCTTCCAGAGAGGGACTGAAGCTTTCTTT.

To note about this clonotype: One junction end does not reproduce the germline sequence, and a read error may be involved. The chain combines TRBV6-1 with TRBJ2-3, with 8 bases aligning to TRBD2. The germline gives CDR1 MNHNS, CDR2 SASEGT. CDR3 length equals 15 residues. This CDR3 is CASRLQRTSTDTQYF. The CDR3 DNA follows: TGTGCCAGCAGGTTACAGAGGACTAGCACAGACACGCAGTATTTT.

This rearrangement joins TRBV5-5 to TRBJ2-3, with 7 nucleotides matching TRBD2. Trimming removed 5 bases from V and 5 bases from J; junction bases left unmatched: 8. The CDR3 is made up of 14 amino acids. The germline V gene has CDR1 SGHKS and CDR2 YYEKEE (reference sequence). In DNA, the CDR3 is TGTGCCAGCAGAAGAAGCGGGACTCAAGATACGCAGTATTTT. Protein product: CASRRSGTQDTQYF.

CDR3 coding DNA: TGTGCCAGCAGTAGTAGCCCTTACTCCTACAATGAGCAGTTCTTC. Translating gives CASSSSPYSYNEQFF. V gene TRBV6-1 combines with J gene TRBJ2-1; D gene unclear. V was trimmed by 5 bases and J by 0 bases, leaving 11 bases between them. The CDR3 runs 15 residues. CDR1 MNHNS and CDR2 SASEGT come from the germline V gene.

This clonotype was picked up a small number of times. The V gene is TRBV12-3 or TRBV12-4, the J gene TRBJ1-5; D is unclear. The CDR3 runs 15 residues. The V end was cut by 4 bases, the J end by 3 bases, with 13 bases between. CDR3 residues: CASSSVGINNQPQHF. The CDR3 coding sequence is TGTGCCAGCAGTTCTGTGGGGATTAACAATCAGCCCCAGCATTTT.

Details on this clonotype: Germline and junction disagree at one end, which may indicate a read error. The chain uses TRBV27 and TRBJ2-6, with D tentatively TRBD1 (5 bases). The CDR3 is 17 residues long. Germline V gene lookup returns CDR1 MNHEY and CDR2 SMNVEV (reference sequence). The CDR3: CASSLSVGPSGASVLTF. The CDR3 nucleotides are TGTGCCAGCAGTTTATCCGTCGGTCCCTCTGGGGCCAGCGTCCTGACTTTC.

This clonotype showed up many times. The V and J genes are TRBV12-3 or TRBV12-4 and TRBJ2-6; D ambiguous. V was clipped by 0 bases and J by 0 bases, with 3 bases between them. The CDR3 spans 15 residues. CDR3 coding DNA: TGTGCCAGCAGTTTAGCGGTCTCTGGGGCCAACGTCCTGACTTTC. This encodes CASSLAVSGANVLTF.

The table lists this clonotype with a few counts. The DNA of the CDR3 is TGCAGTGCCGTGATCGACAACTATGGCTACACCTTC. It is translated as CSAVIDNYGYTF. The chain joins TRBV20-1 to TRBJ1-2; unclear D gene. Between the trimmed V and J ends, which lost 6 bases and 2 bases, there was a span of 10 bases. The CDR3 is 12 residues long. Germline V gene data show CDR1 as DFQATT and CDR2 as SNEGSKA (reference sequence).

The rearrangement joins TRBV27 to TRBJ2-3; perhaps TRBD2 as D (6 bases). The CDR3 totals 16 residues. V was shortened by 4 bases and J by 1 base, with 15 bases between the two germline ends. Germline V gene lookup returns CDR1 MNHEY and CDR2 SMNVEV (reference sequence). CDR3 DNA sequence: TGTGCCAGCAGTTCTCCCGGGAGATCGGGCACAGATACGCAGTATTTT. Amino acid sequence: CASSSPGRSGTDTQYF.

This chain connects TRBV28 to TRBJ1-6; a weak D match, TRBD1 (5 bases). V was trimmed by 10 bases and J by 6 bases, leaving 16 bases between them. This CDR3 comprises 14 residues. Germline CDR1 and CDR2: MDHEN and SYDVKM. Here the CDR3 reads CATPGAGTNSPLHF. In DNA form, the CDR3 reads TGTGCCACCCCCGGAGCCGGGACTAATTCACCCCTCCACTTT.

This chain uses TRBV9 with TRBJ1-2; the D is unclear. The CDR3 totals 14 residues. V was clipped by 3 bases and J by 7 bases, with 16 bases between them. CDR1 SGDLS and CDR2 YYNGEE come from the germline V gene. CDR3 sequence (DNA): TGTGCCAGCAGCGACCGGGCCGGTGTGAGTGGCTACACCTTC. Its protein is CASSDRAGVSGYTF.

The gene calls are TRBV28 and TRBJ2-5, with 7 nucleotides matching TRBD1. The J call may be incorrect, as the DNA end agrees better with TRBJ2-7. Germline V lookup: CDR1 MDHEN, CDR2 SYDVKM. This CDR3 spans 14 amino acids. This chain's CDR3 is CASRQGPHCYEQYF. In nucleotides, the CDR3 is TGTGCCAGCCGACAGGGTCCTCACTGCTACGAGCAGTACTTC.